Listed below are T cell receptor beta chains from one sample, sequenced in a study of blood T cell repertoires in COVID-19. Repertoires were generated with immunoSEQ multiplex PCR, while TCRdb's copy carries only in-frame clones and drops some. The sample includes approximately 170,000 clones, about 74% of them seen just once. Material: peripheral blood. Receptor source: an elderly woman with acute or convalescent COVID-19. CDR3s include the opening cysteine and the closing phenylalanine or tryptophan. Fields, in order: D gene, clone size, J gene, V gene, CDR3 protein, CDR3 DNA. The D gene is left open where the match is weak. Clone size is shown for a subset of rows, as once, few, many or a class of expanded clone.

d_gene: NA
abundance: few
j_gene: TRBJ1-3
v_gene: TRBV2
CDR3aa: CAVAGRDGRVSGNTIYF
CDR3nt: TGTGCCGTAGCTGGCAGGGATGGTAGGGTCTCTGGAAACACCATATATTTT

d_gene: TRBD1
abundance: NA
j_gene: TRBJ1-3
v_gene: TRBV9
CDR3aa: CASSALPGQAGGNTIYF
CDR3nt: TGTGCCAGCAGCGCCCTACCGGGACAGGCTGGTGGAAACACCATATATTTT

d_gene: NA
abundance: NA
j_gene: TRBJ2-1
v_gene: TRBV5-1
CDR3aa: CASSGTGFGSYNEQFF
CDR3nt: TGCGCCAGCAGCGGAACAGGGTTTGGCTCCTACAATGAGCAGTTCTTC

d_gene: NA
abundance: NA
j_gene: TRBJ1-5
v_gene: TRBV7-8
CDR3aa: CASSLNGGRDNQPQHF
CDR3nt: TGTGCCAGCAGCCTTAATGGAGGGCGGGACAATCAGCCCCAGCATTTT

d_gene: TRBD1
abundance: once
j_gene: TRBJ2-1
v_gene: TRBV4-3
CDR3aa: CASSQERTGGGFEQFF
CDR3nt: TGCGCCAGCAGCCAAGAGCGGACAGGGGGTGGGTTTGAGCAGTTCTTC

d_gene: TRBD1
abundance: NA
j_gene: TRBJ1-6
v_gene: TRBV2
CDR3aa: CASTLGQGAYSPLHF
CDR3nt: TGTGCCAGCACCCTTGGACAGGGGGCTTATTCACCCCTCCACTTT

d_gene: TRBD2
abundance: once
j_gene: TRBJ2-1
v_gene: TRBV18
CDR3aa: CASSPPQGLVSTHNEQFF
CDR3nt: TGTGCCAGCTCACCACCTCAGGGACTAGTGAGTACCCACAATGAGCAGTTCTTC

d_gene: NA
abundance: NA
j_gene: TRBJ1-5
v_gene: TRBV29-1
CDR3aa: CSVDSGMGQPQHF
CDR3nt: TGCAGCGTTGATTCAGGGATGGGTCAGCCCCAGCATTTT

d_gene: NA
abundance: NA
j_gene: TRBJ2-5
v_gene: TRBV2
CDR3aa: CASSDRRYQETQYF
CDR3nt: TGTGCCAGCAGTGACAGGAGGTACCAAGAGACCCAGTACTTC

d_gene: NA
abundance: few
j_gene: TRBJ1-6
v_gene: TRBV6-6
CDR3aa: CASSYRGDSPLHF
CDR3nt: TGTGCCAGCAGTTACCGGGGGGATTCACCCCTCCACTTT

d_gene: NA
abundance: NA
j_gene: TRBJ2-1
v_gene: TRBV2
CDR3aa: CASSGPGSSYNEQFF
CDR3nt: TGTGCCAGCAGTGGGCCCGGGAGCTCCTACAATGAGCAGTTCTTC

d_gene: TRBD2
abundance: NA
j_gene: TRBJ2-1
v_gene: TRBV30
CDR3aa: CAWSVGGGVYNEQFF
CDR3nt: TGTGCCTGGAGCGTCGGGGGAGGGGTATACAATGAGCAGTTCTTC

d_gene: NA
abundance: NA
j_gene: TRBJ2-7
v_gene: TRBV21-1
CDR3aa: CASSKGGTAPPYEQYF
CDR3nt: TGTGCCAGCAGCAAAGGAGGGACAGCCCCCCCCTACGAGCAGTACTTC

d_gene: NA
abundance: NA
j_gene: TRBJ1-2
v_gene: TRBV7-8
CDR3aa: CASSFGGALGYGYTF
CDR3nt: TGTGCCAGCAGCTTCGGTGGGGCGCTGGGCTATGGCTACACCTTC

d_gene: NA
abundance: NA
j_gene: TRBJ2-5
v_gene: TRBV28
CDR3aa: CASSLPVGVVREETQYF
CDR3nt: TGTGCCAGCAGTTTACCTGTGGGTGTGGTCAGGGAAGAGACCCAGTACTTC

d_gene: NA
abundance: NA
j_gene: TRBJ2-3
v_gene: TRBV2
CDR3aa: CASSELIRTDTQYF
CDR3nt: TGTGCCAGCAGTGAACTTATTCGGACAGATACGCAGTATTTT

d_gene: NA
abundance: NA
j_gene: TRBJ1-6
v_gene: TRBV10-3
CDR3aa: CANKGTGDNSPLHF
CDR3nt: TGTGCCAACAAAGGGACGGGAGATAATTCACCCCTCCACTTT

d_gene: NA
abundance: once
j_gene: TRBJ2-7
v_gene: TRBV12-1
CDR3aa: CASLPNRRTSGYEQYF
CDR3nt: TGTGCCAGCCTTCCTAATCGTAGGACTAGCGGCTACGAGCAGTACTTC

d_gene: TRBD1
abundance: NA
j_gene: TRBJ1-2
v_gene: TRBV5-5
CDR3aa: CASSGYRGDYGYTF
CDR3nt: TGTGCCAGCAGCGGATACAGGGGGGACTATGGCTACACCTTC

d_gene: TRBD1
abundance: NA
j_gene: TRBJ2-5
v_gene: TRBV10-3
CDR3aa: CAINRGRRETQYF
CDR3nt: TGTGCCATCAACAGGGGGCGGAGGGAGACCCAGTACTTC

d_gene: NA
abundance: NA
j_gene: TRBJ2-7
v_gene: TRBV7-9
CDR3aa: CASSPTIGGNLYEQYF
CDR3nt: TGTGCCAGCAGCCCAACAATTGGCGGGAACCTCTACGAGCAGTACTTC

d_gene: TRBD1
abundance: NA
j_gene: TRBJ1-1
v_gene: TRBV27
CDR3aa: CASRLGQGYTEAFF
CDR3nt: TGTGCCAGCAGACTAGGACAGGGTTACACTGAAGCTTTCTTT

d_gene: NA
abundance: NA
j_gene: TRBJ2-2
v_gene: TRBV5-1
CDR3aa: CASSLVSQGFGTGELFF
CDR3nt: TGCGCCAGCAGCTTGGTTTCGCAGGGATTCGGAACCGGGGAGCTGTTTTTT

d_gene: TRBD1
abundance: once
j_gene: TRBJ2-1
v_gene: TRBV6-5
CDR3aa: CASSYLQGGEQFF
CDR3nt: TGTGCCAGCAGTTACTTACAGGGGGGTGAGCAGTTCTTC

d_gene: NA
abundance: NA
j_gene: TRBJ1-6
v_gene: TRBV14
CDR3aa: CASSQEGGYSPLHF
CDR3nt: TGTGCCAGCAGCCAAGAAGGAGGGTATTCACCCCTCCACTTT

d_gene: NA
abundance: NA
j_gene: TRBJ2-7
v_gene: TRBV27
CDR3aa: CASQGTADEQYF
CDR3nt: TGTGCCAGCCAGGGGACGGCCGACGAGCAGTACTTC

d_gene: TRBD1
abundance: NA
j_gene: TRBJ1-1
v_gene: TRBV7-9
CDR3aa: CASSLLGQGEDAFF
CDR3nt: TGTGCCAGCAGCTTACTGGGACAGGGGGAGGATGCTTTCTTT

d_gene: NA
abundance: few
j_gene: TRBJ1-4
v_gene: TRBV9
CDR3aa: CASSPWEGFNEKLFF
CDR3nt: TGTGCCAGCAGCCCCTGGGAGGGGTTTAATGAAAAACTGTTTTTT

d_gene: TRBD2
abundance: NA
j_gene: TRBJ2-1
v_gene: TRBV6-4
CDR3aa: CASSDYPYSGRNNEQFF
CDR3nt: TGTGCCAGCAGTGACTACCCCTATAGCGGGAGGAACAATGAGCAGTTCTTC

d_gene: TRBD2
abundance: NA
j_gene: TRBJ2-7
v_gene: TRBV7-8
CDR3aa: CASSLGTSGSTSEQYF
CDR3nt: TGTGCCAGCAGCTTAGGGACTAGCGGGAGTACGAGCGAGCAGTACTTC

d_gene: TRBD2
abundance: few
j_gene: TRBJ2-7
v_gene: TRBV6-2/TRBV6-3
CDR3aa: CASSGLADSYEQYF
CDR3nt: TGTGCCAGCAGTGGACTAGCGGACTCCTACGAGCAGTACTTC

d_gene: NA
abundance: NA
j_gene: TRBJ2-7
v_gene: TRBV27
CDR3aa: CASSLNRLSYEQYF
CDR3nt: TGTGCCAGCAGTTTAAACAGGCTCTCCTACGAGCAGTACTTC

d_gene: TRBD2
abundance: NA
j_gene: TRBJ2-5
v_gene: TRBV6-5
CDR3aa: CASTIGGEETQYF
CDR3nt: TGTGCCAGCACTATCGGGGGGGAAGAGACCCAGTACTTC

d_gene: NA
abundance: NA
j_gene: TRBJ2-5
v_gene: TRBV30
CDR3aa: CAWSVGQSQETQYF
CDR3nt: TGTGCCTGGAGTGTTGGACAGTCTCAAGAGACCCAGTACTTC

d_gene: NA
abundance: NA
j_gene: TRBJ1-1
v_gene: TRBV4-1
CDR3aa: CATTGGPTEAFF
CDR3nt: TGCGCCACGACGGGGGGTCCCACTGAAGCTTTCTTT

d_gene: TRBD2
abundance: NA
j_gene: TRBJ2-7
v_gene: TRBV13
CDR3aa: CASSLGVAIAGKQYF
CDR3nt: TGTGCCAGCAGCTTAGGGGTAGCTATAGCGGGAAAGCAGTACTTC

d_gene: NA
abundance: NA
j_gene: TRBJ1-1
v_gene: TRBV9
CDR3aa: CASSVSAGNTEAFF
CDR3nt: TGTGCCAGCAGCGTATCTGCAGGGAACACTGAAGCTTTCTTT

d_gene: NA
abundance: NA
j_gene: TRBJ1-4
v_gene: TRBV7-2
CDR3aa: CASSPNSAGNNEKLFF
CDR3nt: TGTGCCAGCAGCCCAAACTCAGCGGGAAATAATGAAAAACTGTTTTTT

d_gene: TRBD1
abundance: once
j_gene: TRBJ1-1
v_gene: TRBV5-8
CDR3aa: CASSWGTGDTEAFF
CDR3nt: TGTGCCAGCAGCTGGGGGACAGGGGACACTGAAGCTTTCTTT

d_gene: NA
abundance: NA
j_gene: TRBJ1-1
v_gene: TRBV28
CDR3aa: CASSFGGENTEAFF
CDR3nt: TGTGCCAGCAGTTTCGGGGGAGAGAACACTGAAGCTTTCTTT

d_gene: TRBD1
abundance: NA
j_gene: TRBJ1-6
v_gene: TRBV10-3
CDR3aa: CAIRSSGTENSPLHF
CDR3nt: TGTGCCATCAGGTCGTCCGGGACAGAGAATTCACCCCTCCACTTT